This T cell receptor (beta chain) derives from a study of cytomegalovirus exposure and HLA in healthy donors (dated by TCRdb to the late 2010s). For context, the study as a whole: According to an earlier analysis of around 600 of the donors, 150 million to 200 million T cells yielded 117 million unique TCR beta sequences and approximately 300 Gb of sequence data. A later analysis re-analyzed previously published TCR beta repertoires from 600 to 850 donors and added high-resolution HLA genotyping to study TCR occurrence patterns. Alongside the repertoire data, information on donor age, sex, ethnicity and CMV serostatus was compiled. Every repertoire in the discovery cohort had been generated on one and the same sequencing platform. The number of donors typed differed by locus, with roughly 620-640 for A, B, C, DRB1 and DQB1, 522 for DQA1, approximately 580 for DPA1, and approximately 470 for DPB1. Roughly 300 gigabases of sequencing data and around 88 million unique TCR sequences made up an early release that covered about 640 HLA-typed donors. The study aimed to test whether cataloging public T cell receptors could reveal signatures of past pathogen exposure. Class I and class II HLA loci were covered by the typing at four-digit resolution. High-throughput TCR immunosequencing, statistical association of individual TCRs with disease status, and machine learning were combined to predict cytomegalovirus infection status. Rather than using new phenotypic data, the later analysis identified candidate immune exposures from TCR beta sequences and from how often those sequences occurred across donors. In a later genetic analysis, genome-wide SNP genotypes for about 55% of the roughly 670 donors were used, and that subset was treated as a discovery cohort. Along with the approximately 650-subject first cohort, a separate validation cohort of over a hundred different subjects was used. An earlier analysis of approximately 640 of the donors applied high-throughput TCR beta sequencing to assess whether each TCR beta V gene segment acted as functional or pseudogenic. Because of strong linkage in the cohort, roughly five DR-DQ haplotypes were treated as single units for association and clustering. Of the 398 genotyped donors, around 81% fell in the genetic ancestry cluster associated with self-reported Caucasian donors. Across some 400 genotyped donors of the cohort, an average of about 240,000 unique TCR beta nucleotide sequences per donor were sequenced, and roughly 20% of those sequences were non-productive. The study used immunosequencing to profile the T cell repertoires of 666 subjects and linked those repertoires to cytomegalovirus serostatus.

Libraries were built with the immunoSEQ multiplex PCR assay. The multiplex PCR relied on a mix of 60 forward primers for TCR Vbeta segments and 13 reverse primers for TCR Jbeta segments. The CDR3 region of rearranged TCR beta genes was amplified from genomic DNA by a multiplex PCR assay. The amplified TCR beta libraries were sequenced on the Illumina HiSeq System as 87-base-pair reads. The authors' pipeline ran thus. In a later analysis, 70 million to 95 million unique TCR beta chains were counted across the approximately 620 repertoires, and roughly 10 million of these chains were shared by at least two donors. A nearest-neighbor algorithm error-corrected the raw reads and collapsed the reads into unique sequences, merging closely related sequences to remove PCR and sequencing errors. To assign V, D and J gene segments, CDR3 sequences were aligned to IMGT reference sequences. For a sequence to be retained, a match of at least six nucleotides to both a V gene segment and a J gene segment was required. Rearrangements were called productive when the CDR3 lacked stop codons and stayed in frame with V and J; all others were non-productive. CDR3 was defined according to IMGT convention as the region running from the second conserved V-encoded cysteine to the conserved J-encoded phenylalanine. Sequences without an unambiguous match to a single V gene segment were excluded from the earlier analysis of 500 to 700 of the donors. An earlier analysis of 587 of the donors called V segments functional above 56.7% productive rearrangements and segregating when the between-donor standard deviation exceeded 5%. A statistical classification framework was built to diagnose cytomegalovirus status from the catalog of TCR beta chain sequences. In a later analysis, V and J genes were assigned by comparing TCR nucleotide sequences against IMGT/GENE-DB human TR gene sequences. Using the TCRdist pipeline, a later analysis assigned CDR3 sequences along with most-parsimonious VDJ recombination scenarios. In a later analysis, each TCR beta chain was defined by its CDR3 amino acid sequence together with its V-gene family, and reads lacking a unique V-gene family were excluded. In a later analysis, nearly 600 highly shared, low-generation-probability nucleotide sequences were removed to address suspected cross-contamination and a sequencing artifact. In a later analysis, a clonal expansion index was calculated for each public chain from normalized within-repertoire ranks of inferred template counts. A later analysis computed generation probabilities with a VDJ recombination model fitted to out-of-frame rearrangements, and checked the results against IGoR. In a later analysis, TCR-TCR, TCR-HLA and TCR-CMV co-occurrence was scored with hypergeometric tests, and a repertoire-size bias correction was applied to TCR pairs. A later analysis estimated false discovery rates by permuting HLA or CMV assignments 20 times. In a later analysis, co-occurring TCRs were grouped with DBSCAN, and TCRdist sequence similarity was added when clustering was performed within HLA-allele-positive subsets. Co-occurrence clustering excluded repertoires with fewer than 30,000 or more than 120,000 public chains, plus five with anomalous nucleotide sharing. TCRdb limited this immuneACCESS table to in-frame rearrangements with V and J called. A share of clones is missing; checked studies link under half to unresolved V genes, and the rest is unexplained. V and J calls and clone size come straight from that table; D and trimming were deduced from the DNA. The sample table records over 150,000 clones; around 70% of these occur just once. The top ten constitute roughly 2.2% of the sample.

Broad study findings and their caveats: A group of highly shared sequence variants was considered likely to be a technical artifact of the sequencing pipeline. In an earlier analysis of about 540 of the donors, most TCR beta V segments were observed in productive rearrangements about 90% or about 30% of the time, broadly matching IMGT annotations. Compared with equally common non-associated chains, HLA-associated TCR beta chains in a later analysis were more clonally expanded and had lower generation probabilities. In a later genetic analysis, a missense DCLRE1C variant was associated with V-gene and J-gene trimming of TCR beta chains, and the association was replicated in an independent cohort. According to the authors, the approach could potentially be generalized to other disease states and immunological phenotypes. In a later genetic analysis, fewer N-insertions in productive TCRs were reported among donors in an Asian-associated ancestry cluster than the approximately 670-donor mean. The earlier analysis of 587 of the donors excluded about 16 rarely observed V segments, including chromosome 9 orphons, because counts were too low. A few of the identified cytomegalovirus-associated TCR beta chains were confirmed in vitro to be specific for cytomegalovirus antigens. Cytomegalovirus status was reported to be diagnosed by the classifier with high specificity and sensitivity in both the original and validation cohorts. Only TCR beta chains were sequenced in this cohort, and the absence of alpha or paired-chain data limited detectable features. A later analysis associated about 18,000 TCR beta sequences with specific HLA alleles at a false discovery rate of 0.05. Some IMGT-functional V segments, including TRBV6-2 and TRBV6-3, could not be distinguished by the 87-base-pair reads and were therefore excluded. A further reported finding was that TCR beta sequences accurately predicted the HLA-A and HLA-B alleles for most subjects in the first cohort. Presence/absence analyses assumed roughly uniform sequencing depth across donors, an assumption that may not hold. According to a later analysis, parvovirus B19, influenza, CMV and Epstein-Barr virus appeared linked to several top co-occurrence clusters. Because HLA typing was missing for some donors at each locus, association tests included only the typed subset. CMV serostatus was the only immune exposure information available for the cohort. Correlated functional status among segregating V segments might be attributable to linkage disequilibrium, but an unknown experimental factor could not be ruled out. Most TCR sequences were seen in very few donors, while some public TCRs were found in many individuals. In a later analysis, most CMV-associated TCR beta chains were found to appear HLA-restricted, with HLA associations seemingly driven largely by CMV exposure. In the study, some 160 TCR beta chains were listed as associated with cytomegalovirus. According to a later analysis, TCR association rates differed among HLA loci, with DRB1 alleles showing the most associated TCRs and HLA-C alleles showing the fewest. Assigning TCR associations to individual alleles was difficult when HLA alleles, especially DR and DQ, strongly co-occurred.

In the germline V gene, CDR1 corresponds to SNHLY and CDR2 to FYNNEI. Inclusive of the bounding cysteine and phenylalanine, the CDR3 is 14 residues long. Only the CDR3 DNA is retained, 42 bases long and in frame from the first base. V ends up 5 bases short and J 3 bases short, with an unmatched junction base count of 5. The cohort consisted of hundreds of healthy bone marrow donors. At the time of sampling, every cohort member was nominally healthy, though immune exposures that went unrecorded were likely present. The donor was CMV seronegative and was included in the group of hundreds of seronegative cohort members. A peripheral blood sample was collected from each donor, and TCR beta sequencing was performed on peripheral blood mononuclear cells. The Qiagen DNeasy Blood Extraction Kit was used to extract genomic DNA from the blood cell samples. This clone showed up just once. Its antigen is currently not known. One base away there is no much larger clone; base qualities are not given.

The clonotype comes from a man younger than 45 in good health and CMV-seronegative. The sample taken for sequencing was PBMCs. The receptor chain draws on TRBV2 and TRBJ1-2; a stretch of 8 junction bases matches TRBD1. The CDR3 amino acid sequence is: CASSTGGPYYGYTF. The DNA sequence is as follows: TGTGCCAGCAGTACAGGGGGTCCGTACTATGGCTACACCTTC.